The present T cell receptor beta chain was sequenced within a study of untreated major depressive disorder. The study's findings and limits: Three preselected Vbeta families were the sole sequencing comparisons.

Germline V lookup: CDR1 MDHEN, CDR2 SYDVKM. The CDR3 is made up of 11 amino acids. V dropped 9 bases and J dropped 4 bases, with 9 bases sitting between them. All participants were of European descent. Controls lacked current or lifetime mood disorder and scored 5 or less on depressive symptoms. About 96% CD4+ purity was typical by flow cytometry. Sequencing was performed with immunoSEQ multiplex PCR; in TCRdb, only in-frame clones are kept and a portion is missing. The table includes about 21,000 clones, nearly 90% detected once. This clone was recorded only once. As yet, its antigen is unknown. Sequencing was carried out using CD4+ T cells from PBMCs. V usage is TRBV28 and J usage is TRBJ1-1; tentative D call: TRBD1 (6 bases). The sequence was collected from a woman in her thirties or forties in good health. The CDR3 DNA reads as TGTGCCAGTCTGACAGGCACTGAAGCTTTCTTT. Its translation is CASLTGTEAFF.